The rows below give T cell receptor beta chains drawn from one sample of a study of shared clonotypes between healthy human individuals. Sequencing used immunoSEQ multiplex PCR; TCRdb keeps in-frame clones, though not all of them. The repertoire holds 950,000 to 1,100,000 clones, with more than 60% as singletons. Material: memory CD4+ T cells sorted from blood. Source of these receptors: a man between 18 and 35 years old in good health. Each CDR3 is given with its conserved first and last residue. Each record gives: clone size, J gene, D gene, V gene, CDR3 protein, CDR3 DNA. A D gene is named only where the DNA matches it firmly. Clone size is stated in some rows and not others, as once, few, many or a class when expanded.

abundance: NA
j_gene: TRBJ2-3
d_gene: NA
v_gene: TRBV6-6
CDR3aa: CASSSLKGTQYF
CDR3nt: TGTGCCAGCAGTTCCCTTAAAGGCACGCAGTATTTT

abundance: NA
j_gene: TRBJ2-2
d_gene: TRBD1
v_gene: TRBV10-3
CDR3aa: CAISEPGQGGRELFF
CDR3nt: TGTGCCATCAGTGAGCCGGGACAGGGAGGCCGGGAGCTGTTTTTT

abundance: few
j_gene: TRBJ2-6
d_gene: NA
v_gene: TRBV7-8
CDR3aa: CASSPSGANVLTF
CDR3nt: TGTGCCAGCAGTCCGTCTGGGGCCAACGTCCTGACTTTC

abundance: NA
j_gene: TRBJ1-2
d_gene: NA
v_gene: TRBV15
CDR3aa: CATSRGLTPGTF
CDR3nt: TGTGCCACCAGCAGAGGCTTGACACCGGGGACCTTC

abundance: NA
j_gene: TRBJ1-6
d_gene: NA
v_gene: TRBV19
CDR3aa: CASSTDGTGWLNSPLHF
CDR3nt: TGTGCCAGTAGTACAGACGGAACAGGGTGGTTGAATTCACCCCTCCACTTT

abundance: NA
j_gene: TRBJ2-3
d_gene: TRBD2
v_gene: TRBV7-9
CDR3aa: CASSLTSGRSTDTQYF
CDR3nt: TGTGCCAGCAGTTTGACTAGCGGGAGAAGCACAGATACGCAGTATTTT

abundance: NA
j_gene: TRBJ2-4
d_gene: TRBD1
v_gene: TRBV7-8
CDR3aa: CASTRLLTGGGYENIQYF
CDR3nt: TGTGCCAGCACCCGACTCCTTACAGGGGGCGGTTACGAAAACATTCAGTACTTC

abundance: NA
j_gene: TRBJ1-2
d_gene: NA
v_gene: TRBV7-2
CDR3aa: CASSSLKFGYTF
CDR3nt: TGTGCCAGCAGCTCTTTAAAGTTTGGCTACACCTTC

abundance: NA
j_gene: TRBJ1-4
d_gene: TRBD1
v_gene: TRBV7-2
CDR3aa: CASSLTGNEKLFF
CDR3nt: TGTGCCAGCAGCTTGACAGGGAATGAAAAACTGTTTTTT

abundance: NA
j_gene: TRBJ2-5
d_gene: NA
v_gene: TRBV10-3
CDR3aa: CAISPKYQETQYF
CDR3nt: TGTGCCATCAGTCCTAAGTACCAAGAGACCCAGTACTTC

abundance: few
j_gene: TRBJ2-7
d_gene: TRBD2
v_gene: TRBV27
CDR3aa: CASSLREGAYEQYF
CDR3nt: TGTGCCAGCAGTTTACGGGAGGGGGCCTACGAGCAGTACTTC

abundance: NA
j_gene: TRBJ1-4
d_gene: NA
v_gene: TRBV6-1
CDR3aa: CASSEVMSLTNEKLFF
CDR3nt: TGTGCCAGCAGTGAAGTCATGTCCCTAACTAATGAAAAACTGTTTTTT

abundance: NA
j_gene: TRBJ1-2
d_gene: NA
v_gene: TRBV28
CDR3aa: CASSSGLSNYGYTF
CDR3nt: TGTGCCAGCAGCTCGGGTCTTAGTAACTATGGCTACACCTTC

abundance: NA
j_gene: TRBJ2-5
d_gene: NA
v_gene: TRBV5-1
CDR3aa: CASSLVYHETQYF
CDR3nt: TGCGCCAGCAGCTTGGTTTACCATGAGACCCAGTACTTC

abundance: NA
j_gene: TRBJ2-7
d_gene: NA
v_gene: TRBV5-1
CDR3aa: CASSLEGFSYEQYF
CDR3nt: TGCGCCAGCAGCTTGGAGGGTTTCTCCTACGAGCAGTACTTC

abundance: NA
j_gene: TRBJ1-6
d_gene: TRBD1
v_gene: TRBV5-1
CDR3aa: CASSLAGTANSPLHF
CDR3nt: TGCGCCAGCAGCTTGGCCGGGACAGCAAATTCACCCCTCCACTTT

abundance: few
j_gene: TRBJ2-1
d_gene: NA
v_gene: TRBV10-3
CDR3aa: CAISVNDEQFF
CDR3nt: TGTGCCATCAGTGTTAACGATGAGCAGTTCTTC

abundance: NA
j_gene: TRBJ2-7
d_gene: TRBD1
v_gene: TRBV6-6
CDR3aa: CASSEPGQGYEQYF
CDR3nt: TGTGCCAGCAGCGAACCGGGACAGGGCTACGAGCAGTACTTC

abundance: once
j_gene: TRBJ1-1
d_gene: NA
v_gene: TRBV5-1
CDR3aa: CASSEGSRTEAFF
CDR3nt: TGCGCCAGCAGCGAGGGGAGTAGGACTGAAGCTTTCTTT

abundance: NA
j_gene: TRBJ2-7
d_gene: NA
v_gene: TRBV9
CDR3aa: CASSVASSANYEQYF
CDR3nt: TGTGCCAGCAGCGTAGCGAGTAGCGCAAACTACGAGCAGTACTTC

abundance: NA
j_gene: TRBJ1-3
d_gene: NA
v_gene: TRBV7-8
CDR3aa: CASSPQIGTTKGNTIYF
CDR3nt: TGTGCCAGCAGCCCCCAGATCGGGACGACAAAGGGAAACACCATATATTTT

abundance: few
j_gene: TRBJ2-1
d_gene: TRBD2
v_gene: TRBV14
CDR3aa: CASSQYTDIGRDNEQFF
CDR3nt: TGTGCCAGCAGCCAGTATACGGACATAGGGAGGGACAATGAGCAGTTCTTC

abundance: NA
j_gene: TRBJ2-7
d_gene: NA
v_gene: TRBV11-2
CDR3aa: CASRPSSYEQYF
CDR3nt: TGTGCCAGCAGACCGAGCTCCTACGAGCAGTACTTC

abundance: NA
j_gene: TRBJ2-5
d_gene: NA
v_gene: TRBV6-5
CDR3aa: CASSYGRIQETQYF
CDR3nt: TGTGCCAGCAGTTACGGTCGTATACAAGAGACCCAGTACTTC

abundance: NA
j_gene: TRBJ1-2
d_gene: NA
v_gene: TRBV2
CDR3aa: CASTYRTEMGGYTF
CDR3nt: TGTGCCAGCACGTATCGGACCGAGATGGGGGGCTACACCTTC

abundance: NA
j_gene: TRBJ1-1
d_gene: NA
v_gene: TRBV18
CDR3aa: CASSPSGSTEAFF
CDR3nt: TGTGCCAGCTCACCTTCGGGGAGTACTGAAGCTTTCTTT

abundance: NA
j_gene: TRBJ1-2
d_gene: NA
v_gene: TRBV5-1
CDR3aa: CASSPGWGADYGYTF
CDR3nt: TGCGCCAGCAGCCCTGGGTGGGGCGCGGACTATGGCTACACCTTC

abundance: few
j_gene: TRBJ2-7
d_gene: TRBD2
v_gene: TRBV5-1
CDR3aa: CASSLVAGGREQYF
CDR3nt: TGCGCCAGCAGCTTGGTAGCGGGGGGGCGCGAGCAGTACTTC

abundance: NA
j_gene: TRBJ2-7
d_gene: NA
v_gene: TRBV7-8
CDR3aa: CASSLFLSYEQYF
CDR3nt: TGTGCCAGCAGCTTATTTCTCTCCTACGAGCAGTACTTC

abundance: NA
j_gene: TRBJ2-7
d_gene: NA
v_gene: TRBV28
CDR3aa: CASSSPGGWEREQYF
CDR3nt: TGTGCCAGCAGTTCCCCCGGCGGGTGGGAGAGAGAGCAGTACTTC

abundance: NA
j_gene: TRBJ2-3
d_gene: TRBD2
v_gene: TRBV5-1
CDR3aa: CASSDPGLAGEVDTQYF
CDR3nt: TGCGCCAGCAGCGATCCAGGGCTAGCGGGAGAGGTAGATACGCAGTATTTT

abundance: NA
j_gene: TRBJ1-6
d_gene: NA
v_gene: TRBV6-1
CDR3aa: CASSAGPYNSPLHF
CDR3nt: TGTGCCAGCAGTGCGGGACCGTATAATTCACCCCTCCACTTT

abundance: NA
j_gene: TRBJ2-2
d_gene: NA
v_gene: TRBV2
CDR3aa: CASSETRSGELFF
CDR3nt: TGTGCCAGCAGTGAAACGCGGTCCGGGGAGCTGTTTTTT

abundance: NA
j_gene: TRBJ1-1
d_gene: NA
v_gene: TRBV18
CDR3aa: CASSPGAGRFEAFF
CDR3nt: TGTGCCAGCTCACCGGGAGCAGGGAGGTTTGAAGCTTTCTTT

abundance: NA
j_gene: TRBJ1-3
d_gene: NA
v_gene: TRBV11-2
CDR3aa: CASSRSEPGNTIYF
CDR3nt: TGTGCCAGCAGCCGGTCGGAACCTGGAAACACCATATATTTT

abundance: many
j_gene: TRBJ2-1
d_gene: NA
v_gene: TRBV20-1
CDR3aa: CSAPRGEQFF
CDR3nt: TGCAGTGCCCCCAGGGGTGAGCAGTTCTTC

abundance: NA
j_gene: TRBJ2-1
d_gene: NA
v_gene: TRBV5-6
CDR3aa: CASSRFMGNEQFF
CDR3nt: TGTGCCAGCAGCCGCTTTATGGGGAATGAGCAGTTCTTC

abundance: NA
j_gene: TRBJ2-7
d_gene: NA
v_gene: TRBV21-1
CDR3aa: CASIHAALYEQYF
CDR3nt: TGTGCCAGCATCCACGCGGCCCTCTACGAGCAGTACTTC

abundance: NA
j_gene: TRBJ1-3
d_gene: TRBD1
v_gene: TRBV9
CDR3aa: CASSVGGQGAGNTIYF
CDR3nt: TGTGCCAGCAGCGTAGGTGGGCAGGGGGCTGGAAACACCATATATTTT

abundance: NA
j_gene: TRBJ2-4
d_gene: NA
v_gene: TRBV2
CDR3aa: CASSEYSAKNIQYF
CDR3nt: TGTGCCAGCAGTGAATATAGTGCCAAAAACATTCAGTACTTC

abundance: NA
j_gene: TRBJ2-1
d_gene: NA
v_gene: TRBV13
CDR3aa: CASSPRIGNEQFF
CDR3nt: TGTGCCAGCAGCCCCCGGATTGGGAATGAGCAGTTCTTC

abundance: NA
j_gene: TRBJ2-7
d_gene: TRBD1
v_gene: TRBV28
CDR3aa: CASSGRGGGSYEQYF
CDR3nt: TGTGCCAGCAGTGGCCGAGGGGGCGGCTCCTACGAGCAGTACTTC

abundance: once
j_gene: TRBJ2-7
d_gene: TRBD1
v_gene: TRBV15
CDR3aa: CATSRGAGGTYEQYF
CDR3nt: TGTGCCACCAGCAGAGGGGCAGGGGGTACCTACGAGCAGTACTTC

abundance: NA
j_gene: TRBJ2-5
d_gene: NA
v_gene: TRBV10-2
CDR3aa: CASTIDSQETQYF
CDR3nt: TGCGCCAGCACCATCGACAGCCAAGAGACCCAGTACTTC

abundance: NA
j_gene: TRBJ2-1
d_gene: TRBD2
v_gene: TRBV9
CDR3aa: CASSVSSGSHNEQFF
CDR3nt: TGTGCCAGCAGCGTAAGTAGCGGGAGTCACAATGAGCAGTTCTTC